This TCR beta chain was identified in a study of metastatic and nonmetastatic thyroid tumors. Turning to the study itself: The authors compared repertoires across blood and tumor or nodule tissue from malignant and benign thyroid patients.

About this clone: What it binds is not known.

From the PCR reads, TCRdb re-called clones with MiXCR. The table records about 32,000 clones, 20% of them present only once. Germline V gives CDR1 MNHEY, CDR2 SVGEGT. J was trimmed by 2 bases and V by 4 bases; bases with no gene match: 8. The CDR3 runs 16 residues. All patients were treatment-naive before thyroid surgery. Overall study findings and caveats: In blood and tumor, TCR beta diversity was reportedly significantly higher in malignant thyroid tumors than in benign nodules.

Sequenced material: blood. The source of this sequence is a female donor with papillary thyroid cancer or a benign thyroid nodule (not recorded which). Some clones in this sample may be carry-over from other donors' samples. The V call is TRBV6-2 or TRBV6-3, the J call TRBJ1-2; TRBD1 matches at 9 bases. CDR3 coding DNA: TGTGCCAGCAGTTTAGCCGGGACAGGGTACAACTATGGCTACACCTTC. Translating gives CASSLAGTGYNYGYTF.